Shown below are 14 T cell receptor beta chains from a single sample sequenced in a study of blood T cell repertoires in COVID-19. Clones were read by immunoSEQ multiplex PCR, and TCRdb kept only the in-frame ones, dropping some. The sample holds some 48,000 clones, approximately 84% seen once. The specimen sequenced was peripheral blood. Receptors originate from a man aged 50-60 years with acute or convalescent COVID-19.

V usage is TRBV28 and J usage is TRBJ2-7, with 7 bases matching TRBD2. With 11 bases clipped from V and 5 bases from J, the junction kept 12 bases outside the gene matches. This CDR3 spans 13 amino acids. The germline CDR1 and CDR2 sequences are MDHEN and SYDVKM. Here the CDR3 DNA reads TGTGCCTCTGGCAGGGAGGGCCGGGACGAGCAGTACTTC. Its protein product is CASGREGRDEQYF.

The V call is TRBV19, the J call TRBJ2-3, with TRBD1 matching over 9 bases. Germline trimming cut 5 bases from V and 2 bases from J; bases unmatched to any gene: 8. The CDR3 is 16 amino acids. Germline-derived CDR1 and CDR2 are LNHDA and SQIVND (reference sequence). This chain's CDR3 is CASSYSTGGFTDTQYF. For the CDR3, the DNA is TGTGCCAGTAGTTACTCGACAGGGGGGTTCACAGATACGCAGTATTTT.

V and J are TRBV7-2 and TRBJ2-1; 14 bases line up with TRBD2. Trimming removed 0 bases from V and 6 bases from J; junction bases left unmatched: 7. This CDR3 spans 18 amino acids. Germline loops: CDR1 SGHTA, CDR2 FQGNSA. CDR3 in DNA: TGTGCCAGCAGCTTAGCGCGACTAGCGGGAGGGCCGGGCAATGAGCAGTTCTTC. It translates to CASSLARLAGGPGNEQFF.

The chain links TRBV5-1 to TRBJ2-1, with a tentative D call TRBD1 (6 bases). V was trimmed by 3 bases and J by 9 bases, leaving 16 bases between them. The germline gives CDR1 SGHRS, CDR2 YFSETQ. The CDR3 spans 14 residues. Here the CDR3 reads CASSSSQGIGEQFF. As DNA, the CDR3 is TGCGCCAGCAGCTCCTCACAGGGTATCGGTGAGCAGTTCTTC.

The rearrangement uses TRBV4-1 and TRBJ1-2; 7 nucleotides line up with TRBD1. Germline V CDR1 and CDR2: MGHRA, YSYEKL. The CDR3 is made up of 15 amino acids. Trimming at V came to 0 bases and at J to 4 bases, leaving 5 bases not matched to a gene. This CDR3 is CASSQELTGTYGYTF. The DNA for the CDR3 is TGCGCCAGCAGCCAAGAATTGACAGGGACCTATGGCTACACCTTC.

The chain joins TRBV6-5 to TRBJ2-5; D is possibly TRBD1 (6 bases). CDR1 is MNHEY, CDR2 SVGAGI, per germline. The CDR3 consists of 15 residues. The V and J ends lost 1 base and 4 bases respectively, with 13 bases between them. The chain's CDR3 is CASSYLRGRTETQYF. The CDR3 DNA reads as TGTGCCAGCAGTTACTTGAGGGGGAGAACAGAGACCCAGTACTTC.

This rearrangement joins TRBV6-1 to TRBJ1-2; the D gene is possibly TRBD1 (6 bases). Germline-derived CDR1 and CDR2 are MNHNS and SASEGT. The CDR3 extends over 15 amino acids. V lost 0 bases to trimming and J lost 0 bases, with 8 bases between them. As DNA, the CDR3 is TGTGCCAGCAGTGAAGCGTGGACAGCTAACTATGGCTACACCTTC. Amino acid sequence: CASSEAWTANYGYTF.

The chain has TRBV10-3 and TRBJ2-5; 7 nucleotides match TRBD2. CDR1 ENHRY and CDR2 SYGVKD come from the germline V gene. The CDR3 consists of 13 residues. V was pared by 11 bases and J by 5 bases, with 11 bases of the junction left unmatched. CDR3 coding DNA: TGTGCCGTAGGGTCTAGCGGAGGGGAGACCCAGTACTTC. It specifies CAVGSSGGETQYF.

The chain's CDR3 is CASSCVVFVANQPQHF. The DNA for the CDR3 is TGTGCCAGCAGCTGCGTTGTGTTCGTAGCGAATCAGCCCCAGCATTTT. The V call is TRBV5-4, the J call TRBJ1-5; no definite D call. Germline V gene lookup returns CDR1 SGHNT and CDR2 YYREEE (reference sequence). The CDR3 contains 16 residues. Deletions cut 3 bases from V and 4 bases from J, with 17 bases between.

The chain carries TRBV10-3 and TRBJ2-2; 10 bases fit TRBD2. This CDR3 has 12 amino acids. In germline, CDR1 is ENHRY, CDR2 SYGVKD. V trimming: 9 bases; J trimming: 7 bases; junction bases outside the gene matches: 2. The CDR3 region has the DNA TGTGCCATTTCTAGCGGGAGCGGGGAGCTGTTTTTT. Its translation: CAISSGSGELFF.

The rearrangement links TRBV7-9 to TRBJ1-3; a weak D match, TRBD1 (5 bases). V was trimmed by 5 bases and J by 0 bases, leaving 17 bases between them. Germline loops: CDR1 SEHNR, CDR2 FQNEAQ (reference sequence). This CDR3 region has 17 residues. The CDR3 DNA reads as TGTGCCAGCAGCCCTAGCCGGGACTCCCGCTCTGGAAACACCATATATTTT. Its protein is CASSPSRDSRSGNTIYF.

The rearrangement uses TRBV3-1 (or the pseudogene TRBV3-2) and TRBJ1-1; D is unresolved. V gave up 4 bases and J gave up 1 base, with 10 bases separating them. From germline, CDR1 is LGHDT and CDR2 YNNKEL (reference sequence). CDR3 length: 14 amino acids. The CDR3 loop reads CASSLGPSNTEAFF. The CDR3 DNA follows: TGTGCCAGCAGCCTTGGGCCCTCGAACACTGAAGCTTTCTTT.

The rearrangement uses TRBV25-1 and TRBJ2-3; 10 nucleotides agree with TRBD2. The CDR3 length is 16 residues. With V trimmed by 3 bases and J by 6 bases, 9 bases remained unmatched. CDR1 is MGHDK, CDR2 SYGVNS, per germline. The CDR3 protein is CASSDGLAGVWDTQYF. The CDR3 bases are TGTGCCAGCAGTGACGGCCTAGCGGGAGTCTGGGATACGCAGTATTTT.

The rearrangement joins TRBV5-1 to TRBJ1-6, with D maybe TRBD1 (6 bases). CDR3 length equals 13 residues. The germline V and J ends were trimmed by 5 bases and 7 bases, with 10 bases remaining between them. The germline CDR1 and CDR2 sequences are SGHRS and YFSETQ. This chain's CDR3 is CASSSGHNSPLHF. The DNA for the CDR3 is TGCGCCAGCAGTTCGGGACACAATTCACCCCTCCACTTT.